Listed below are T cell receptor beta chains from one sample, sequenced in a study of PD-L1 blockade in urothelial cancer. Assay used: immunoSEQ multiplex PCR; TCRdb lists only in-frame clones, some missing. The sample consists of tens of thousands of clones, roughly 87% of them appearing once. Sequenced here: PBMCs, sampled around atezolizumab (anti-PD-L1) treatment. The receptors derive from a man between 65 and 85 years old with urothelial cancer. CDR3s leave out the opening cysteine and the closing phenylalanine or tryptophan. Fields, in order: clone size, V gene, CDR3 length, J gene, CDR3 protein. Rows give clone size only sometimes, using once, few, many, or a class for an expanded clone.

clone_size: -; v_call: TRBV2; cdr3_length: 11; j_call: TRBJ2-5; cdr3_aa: ASSVDRETTQY
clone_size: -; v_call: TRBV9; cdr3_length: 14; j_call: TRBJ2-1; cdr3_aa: ASSVLGGRAYNEQF
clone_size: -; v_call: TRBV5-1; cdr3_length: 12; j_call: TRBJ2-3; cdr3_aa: ASSLGGWTDTQY
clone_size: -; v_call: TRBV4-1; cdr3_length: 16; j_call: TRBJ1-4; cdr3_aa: ASSSEGAGAAFNEKLF
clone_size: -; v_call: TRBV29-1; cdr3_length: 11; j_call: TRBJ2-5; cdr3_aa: SVEDPVWETQY
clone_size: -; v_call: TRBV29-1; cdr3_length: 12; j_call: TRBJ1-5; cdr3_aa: SVWTGGYNQPQH
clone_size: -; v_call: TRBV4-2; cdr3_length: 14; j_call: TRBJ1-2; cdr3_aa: ASSQDGLPSTHGYT
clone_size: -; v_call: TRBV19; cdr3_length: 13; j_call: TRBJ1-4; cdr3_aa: ASSILQGAGEKLF
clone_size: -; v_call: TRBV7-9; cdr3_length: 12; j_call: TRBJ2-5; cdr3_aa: ASFGGGTGETQY
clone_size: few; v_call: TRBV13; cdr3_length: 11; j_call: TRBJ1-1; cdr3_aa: ASSSAGGTEAF
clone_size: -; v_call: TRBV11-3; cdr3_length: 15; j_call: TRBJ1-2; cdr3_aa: ASSSLGWWQLNYGYT
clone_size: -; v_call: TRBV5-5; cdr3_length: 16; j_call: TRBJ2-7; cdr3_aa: ASSLSLAGSQISYEQY
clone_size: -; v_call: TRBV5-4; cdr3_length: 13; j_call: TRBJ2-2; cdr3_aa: ASSLISMNTGELF
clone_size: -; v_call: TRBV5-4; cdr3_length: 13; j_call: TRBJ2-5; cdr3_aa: ASRGGEMPQETQY
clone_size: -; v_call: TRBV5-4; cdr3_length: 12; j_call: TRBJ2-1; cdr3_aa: ASSLALAGNEQF
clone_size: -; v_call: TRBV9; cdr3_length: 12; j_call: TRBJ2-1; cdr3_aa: ASSSSPSGNEQF
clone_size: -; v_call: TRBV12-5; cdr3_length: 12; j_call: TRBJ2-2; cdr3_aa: ASGPPWNTGELF
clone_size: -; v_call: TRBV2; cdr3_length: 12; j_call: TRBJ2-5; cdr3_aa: ASRRGTDQETQY
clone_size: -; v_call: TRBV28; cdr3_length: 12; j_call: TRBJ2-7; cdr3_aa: ASSRSGTAYEQY
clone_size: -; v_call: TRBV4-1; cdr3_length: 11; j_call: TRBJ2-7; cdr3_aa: ASSHGQGYEQY
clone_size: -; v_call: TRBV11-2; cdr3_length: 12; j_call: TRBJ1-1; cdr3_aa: ASSLGGEGSEAF
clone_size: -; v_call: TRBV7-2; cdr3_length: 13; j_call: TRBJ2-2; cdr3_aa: ASSQGLANTGELF
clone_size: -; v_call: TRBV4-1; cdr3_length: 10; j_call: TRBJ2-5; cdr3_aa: ASSRQGQTQY
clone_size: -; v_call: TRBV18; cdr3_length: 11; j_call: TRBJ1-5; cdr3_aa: ASSPSGVQPQH
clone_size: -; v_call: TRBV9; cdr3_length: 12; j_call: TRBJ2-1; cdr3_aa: ASSLGGVGGEQF
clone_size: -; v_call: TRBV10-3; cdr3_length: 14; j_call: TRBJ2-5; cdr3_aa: AISPGRAGVTETQY
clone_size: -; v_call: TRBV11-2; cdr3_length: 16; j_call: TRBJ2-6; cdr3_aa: ASSSGTGGYSGANVLT
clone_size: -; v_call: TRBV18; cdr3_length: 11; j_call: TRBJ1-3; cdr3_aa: ASYSDSGNTIY
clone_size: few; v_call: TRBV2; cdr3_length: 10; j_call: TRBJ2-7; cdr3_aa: ASSFRTSEQY
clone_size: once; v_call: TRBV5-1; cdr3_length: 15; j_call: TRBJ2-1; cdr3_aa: ASAVGQGVNSYNEQF
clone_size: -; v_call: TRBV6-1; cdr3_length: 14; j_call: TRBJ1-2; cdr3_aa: ASSERQGSVFYGYT
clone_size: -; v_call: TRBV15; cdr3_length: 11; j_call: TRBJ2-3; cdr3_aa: ATSRVYGGTQY
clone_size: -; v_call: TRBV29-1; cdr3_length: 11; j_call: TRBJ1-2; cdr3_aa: SVEDRERYGYT
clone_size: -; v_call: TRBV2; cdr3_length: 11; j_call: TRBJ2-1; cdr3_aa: ASMGQGFGEQF
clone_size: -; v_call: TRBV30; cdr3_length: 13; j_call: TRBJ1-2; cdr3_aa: ACPKLPQGAIGYT
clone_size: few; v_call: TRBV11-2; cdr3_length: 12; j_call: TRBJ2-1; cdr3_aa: ASSSLASYNEQF
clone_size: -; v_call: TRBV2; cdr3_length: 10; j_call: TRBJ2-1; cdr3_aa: AGGREGNEQF
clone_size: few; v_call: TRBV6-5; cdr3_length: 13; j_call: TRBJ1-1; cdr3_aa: ASSRGSRANTEAF
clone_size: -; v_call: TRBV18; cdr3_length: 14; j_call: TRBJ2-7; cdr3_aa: ASSASGQSEGYEQY
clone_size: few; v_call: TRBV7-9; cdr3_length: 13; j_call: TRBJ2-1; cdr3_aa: ASSPSGSPYNEQF
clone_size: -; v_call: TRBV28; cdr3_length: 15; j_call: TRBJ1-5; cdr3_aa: ASSSGGGASSNQPQH
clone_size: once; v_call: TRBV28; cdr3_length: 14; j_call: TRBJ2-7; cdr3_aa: ASSPHGSGYSYEQY
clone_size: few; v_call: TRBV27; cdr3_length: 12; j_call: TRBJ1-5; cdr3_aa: ASSLDRGYQPQH
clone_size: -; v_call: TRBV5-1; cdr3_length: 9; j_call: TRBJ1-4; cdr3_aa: ANSPGEKLF
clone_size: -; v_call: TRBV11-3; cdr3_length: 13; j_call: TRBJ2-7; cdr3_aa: ASSLEGRQGNEQY
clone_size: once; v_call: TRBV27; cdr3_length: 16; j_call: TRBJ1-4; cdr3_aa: ASSLWGQGARSNEKLF
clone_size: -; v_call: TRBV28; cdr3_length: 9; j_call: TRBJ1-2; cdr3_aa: ASSYRQGTT
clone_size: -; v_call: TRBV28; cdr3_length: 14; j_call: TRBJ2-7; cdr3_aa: ASSSSGDRASYEQY
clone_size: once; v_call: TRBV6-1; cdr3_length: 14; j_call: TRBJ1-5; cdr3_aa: ASSEARDIPISPQH
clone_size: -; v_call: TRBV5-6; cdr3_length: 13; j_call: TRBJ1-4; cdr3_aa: ASSTRTGTVEKLF
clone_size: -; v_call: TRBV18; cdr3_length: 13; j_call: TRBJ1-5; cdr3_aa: ASSALDRGDQPQH
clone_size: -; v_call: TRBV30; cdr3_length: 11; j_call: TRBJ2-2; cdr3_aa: AWSVIRAGELF
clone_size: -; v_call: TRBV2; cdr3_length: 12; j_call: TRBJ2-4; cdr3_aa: ASNRGTGKNIQY
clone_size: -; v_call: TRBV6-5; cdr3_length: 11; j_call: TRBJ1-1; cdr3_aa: ASSPTGRTEAF
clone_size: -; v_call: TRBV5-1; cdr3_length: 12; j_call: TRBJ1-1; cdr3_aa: ASSLDRRETEAF
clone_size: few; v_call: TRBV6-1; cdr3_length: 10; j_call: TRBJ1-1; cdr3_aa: ASVTEGTEAF
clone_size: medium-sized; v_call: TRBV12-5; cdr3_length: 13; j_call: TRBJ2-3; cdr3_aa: ASGSGLAGTDTQY
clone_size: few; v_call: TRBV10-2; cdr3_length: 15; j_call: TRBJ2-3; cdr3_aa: ASSDRSLAGGTDTQY
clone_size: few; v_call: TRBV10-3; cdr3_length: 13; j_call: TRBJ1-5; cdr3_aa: AISPDRISNQPQH